Listed here are 14 T cell receptor beta chains from one sample, sequenced in a study of CD8 T cells in ankylosing spondylitis. Study results and limitations: There was a TCR beta motif, made of eight highly homologous variants, that appeared characteristic of ankylosing spondylitis blood.

The antigens these receptors bind are not known. TCRdb passed the 5' RACE reads through MiXCR, listing each CDR3 protein once. The sample lists approximately 150,000 distinct CDR3 sequences, approximately 17% occurring once. The sequenced material came from blood, either unsorted or a sorted T cell fraction (not recorded which). The receptors shown here come from a male donor with ankylosing spondylitis.

The genes are TRBV4-3 and TRBJ2-7; TRBD2 matches 8 bases. Germline loops: CDR1 LGHNA, CDR2 YSLEER. The CDR3 runs to 14 residues. With V trimmed by 4 bases and J by 3 bases, 5 bases remained unmatched. This CDR3 reads CASSRSGRFYEQYF. DNA of the CDR3: TGCGCCAGCAGCCGGAGCGGGAGATTCTACGAGCAGTACTTC.

The chain combines TRBV9 with TRBJ2-2; a possible D gene is TRBD1 (6 bases). V gave up 0 bases and J gave up 9 bases, with 12 bases separating them. Germline assignment: CDR1 SGDLS and CDR2 YYNGEE. There are 14 residues in the CDR3. The CDR3 sequence is CASSVGTGFRELFF. In DNA form, the CDR3 reads TGTGCCAGCAGCGTAGGAACAGGGTTTCGGGAGCTGTTTTTT.

The chain employs TRBV7-9 and TRBJ2-1; D tentatively fits TRBD1 or TRBD2 (5 bases each). CDR1 is SEHNR, CDR2 FQNEAQ, per germline (reference sequence). V was pared by 5 bases and J by 9 bases, with 11 bases between. CDR3 length: 12 residues. CDR3 sequence (DNA): TGTGCCAGCAGCACGGGGCGAATTGAGCAGTTCTTC. Encoded protein: CASSTGRIEQFF.

V is TRBV4-1 and J is TRBJ2-7; TRBD1 or TRBD2 may be the D gene (5 bases each). V dropped 5 bases and J dropped 5 bases, with 16 bases sitting between them. CDR3 length equals 14 residues. The V gene's germline CDR1 is MGHRA and CDR2 YSYEKL. CDR3 residues: CASSTRGEGDEQYF. The CDR3 nucleotides are TGCGCCAGCAGCACCCGAGGGGAAGGCGACGAGCAGTACTTC.

This clonotype has just a few counts. The chain is built from TRBV7-9 and TRBJ1-4; TRBD1 might be the D (5 bases). The CDR3 runs 17 residues. Trimming left V 5 bases short and J 8 bases short, with 24 bases between. Germline V gives CDR1 SEHNR, CDR2 FQNEAQ (reference sequence). CDR3 region: CASSPVPGLPNEEKLFF. The CDR3 coding sequence is TGTGCCAGCAGCCCCGTTCCGGGACTCCCAAACGAGGAAAAACTGTTTTTT.

The CDR3 sequence is CEGEKLFF. CDR3 nucleotides: TGCGAGGGGGAAAAACTGTTTTTT. The chain couples TRBV20-1 to TRBJ1-4; D is perhaps TRBD1 (5 bases). Germline V gene data show CDR1 as DFQATT and CDR2 as SNEGSKA (reference sequence). This CDR3 spans 8 amino acids.

This clonotype was found a few times. The chain employs TRBV28 and TRBJ2-7; D is perhaps TRBD2 (5 bases). This CDR3 spans 13 amino acids. Trimming stripped 8 bases from V and 1 base from J, with 12 bases between. Germline values: CDR1 MDHEN, CDR2 SYDVKM. The CDR3 bases are TGTGCCAGCGCCGGGGTCCTATCCTACGAGCAGTACTTC. Protein: CASAGVLSYEQYF.

CDR3 region: CASGPGLLYNEQFF. As DNA, the CDR3 is TGCGCCAGCGGGCCGGGACTCCTCTACAATGAGCAGTTCTTC. The rearrangement links TRBV4-1 to TRBJ2-1; D might be TRBD2 (6 bases). The CDR3 length is 14 residues. Trimming removed 8 bases from V and 3 bases from J, with 14 bases in between. Per germline, CDR1 MGHRA and CDR2 YSYEKL.

This sequence joins TRBV7-9 and TRBJ2-7, with D perhaps being TRBD1 or TRBD2 (5 bases each). The V end was cut by 5 bases, the J end by 2 bases, with 16 bases between. CDR1 and CDR2 from the germline V gene are SEHNR and FQNEAQ (reference sequence). The CDR3 spans 15 residues. The CDR3 protein is CASSARDGSPYEQYF. The CDR3 DNA sequence: TGTGCCAGCAGCGCTCGGGACGGCTCACCCTACGAGCAGTACTTC.

The table lists this clonotype with a few counts. The V gene is TRBV4-3, the J gene TRBJ2-2, with 8 bases matching TRBD2. The CDR3 sequence is 18 residues long. With V trimmed by 0 bases and J by 1 base, 7 bases remained unmatched. Per germline, CDR1 LGHNA and CDR2 YSLEER. CDR3 amino acids: CASSQENSLAGNTGELFF. CDR3 in DNA: TGCGCCAGCAGCCAAGAAAATAGCCTAGCGGGGAACACCGGGGAGCTGTTTTTT.

This clonotype has a handful of counts. The chain is built from TRBV29-1 and TRBJ1-6; 9 bases fit TRBD1. The CDR3 is 14 amino acids. Germline values: CDR1 SQVTM, CDR2 ANQGSEA. Trimming cost V 7 bases and J 4 bases; bases outside gene matches: 5. This chain's CDR3 is CSAATGGYNSPLHF. In nucleotides, the CDR3 is TGCAGCGCTGCGACAGGGGGATATAATTCACCCCTCCACTTT.

V gene TRBV3-1 combines with J gene TRBJ1-2; D call uncertain. The CDR3 sequence is 15 residues long. V was clipped by 4 bases and J by 4 bases, with 16 bases between them. Germline CDR1 and CDR2: LGHDT and YNNKEL (reference sequence). The DNA for the CDR3 is TGTGCCAGCAGCCCGGACGCGGTCCGGATCTATGGCTACACCTTC. Translating it yields CASSPDAVRIYGYTF. The full variable domain, with the rest looked up from reference TRBV3-1 and TRBJ1-2, is DTAVSQTPKYLVTQMGNDKSIKCEQNLGHDTMYWYKQDSKKFLKIMFSYNNKELIINETVPNRFSPKSPDKAHLNLHINSLELGDSAVYFCASSPDAVRIYGYTFGSGTRLTVV.

This clonotype was seen ten or more times. One end of the junction fails to match germline, which may point to a read error. This chain uses TRBV29-1 with TRBJ1-2; the D is unclear. The V gene's germline CDR1 is SQVTM and CDR2 ANQGSEA. The CDR3 consists of 11 residues. The CDR3 protein is CSVGPTYGHTF. The CDR3 DNA reads as TGCAGCGTTGGCCCGACATATGGCCACACCTTC.

The chain combines TRBV7-9 with TRBJ2-1; D is undetermined. Germline CDR1 reads SEHNR; CDR2 reads FQNEAQ (reference sequence). The CDR3 length is 13 residues. V was clipped by 1 base and J by 9 bases, with 10 bases between them. The CDR3 loop reads CASSLGSVTEQFF. The DNA for the CDR3 is TGTGCCAGCAGCTTAGGTTCCGTTACTGAGCAGTTCTTC. Based on the CDR3 plus reference TRBV7-9 and TRBJ2-1, the full variable domain is DTGVSQNPRHKITKRGQNVTFRCDPISEHNRLYWYRQTLGQGPEFLTYFQNEAQLEKSRLLSDRFSAERPKGSFSTLEIQRTEQGDSAMYLCASSLGSVTEQFFGPGTRLTVL.